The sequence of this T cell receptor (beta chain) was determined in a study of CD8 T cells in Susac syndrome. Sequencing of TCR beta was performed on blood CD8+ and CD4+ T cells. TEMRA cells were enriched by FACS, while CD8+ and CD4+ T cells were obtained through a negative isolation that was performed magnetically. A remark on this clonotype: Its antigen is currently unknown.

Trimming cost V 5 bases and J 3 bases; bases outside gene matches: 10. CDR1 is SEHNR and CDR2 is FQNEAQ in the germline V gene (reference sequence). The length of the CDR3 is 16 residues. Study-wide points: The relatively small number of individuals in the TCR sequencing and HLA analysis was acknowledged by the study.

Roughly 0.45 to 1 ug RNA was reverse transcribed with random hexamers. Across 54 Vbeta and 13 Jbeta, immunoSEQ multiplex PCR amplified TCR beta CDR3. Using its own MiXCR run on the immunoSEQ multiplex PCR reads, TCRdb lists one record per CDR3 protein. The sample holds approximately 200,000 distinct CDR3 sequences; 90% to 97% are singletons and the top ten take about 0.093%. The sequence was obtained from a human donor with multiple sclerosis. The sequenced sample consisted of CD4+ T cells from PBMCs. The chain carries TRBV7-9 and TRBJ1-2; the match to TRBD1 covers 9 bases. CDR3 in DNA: TGTGCCAGCAGCCTGGGACAGGGCATCTTGGACTATGGCTACACCTTC. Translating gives CASSLGQGILDYGYTF.